This T cell receptor beta chain was documented in a study of blood T cell repertoires in COVID-19. Across the study: The United States, Italy and Spain were the sources of the acute and convalescent COVID-19 samples. From T cells, B-cell-depleted T cells, or PBMCs came the material, which was cDNA or gDNA.

CDR1 and CDR2 (germline): SGHTA, FQGNSA. The CDR3 loop spans 15 amino acids. The trim removed 7 bases at V and 7 bases at J, leaving 9 bases unmatched. In the authors' methods: Estimation of nucleated cell counts was performed using reference gene primer amplification. The assay was immunoSEQ multiplex PCR, and TCRdb's table has in-frame clones only and misses some. The V and J calls and clone size were taken over from that table, and D and trimming were inferred from the DNA. The repertoire holds more than 85,000 clones, with around 80% as singletons. The V gene is TRBV7-2, the J gene TRBJ2-1; 11 positions match TRBD1. The specimen sequenced was peripheral blood. This clonotype originated in a woman older than 75 with acute or convalescent COVID-19. The CDR3 loop reads CASTGGQGAINEQFF. CDR3 nucleotide sequence: TGTGCCAGCACCGGAGGACAGGGGGCCATTAATGAGCAGTTCTTC.